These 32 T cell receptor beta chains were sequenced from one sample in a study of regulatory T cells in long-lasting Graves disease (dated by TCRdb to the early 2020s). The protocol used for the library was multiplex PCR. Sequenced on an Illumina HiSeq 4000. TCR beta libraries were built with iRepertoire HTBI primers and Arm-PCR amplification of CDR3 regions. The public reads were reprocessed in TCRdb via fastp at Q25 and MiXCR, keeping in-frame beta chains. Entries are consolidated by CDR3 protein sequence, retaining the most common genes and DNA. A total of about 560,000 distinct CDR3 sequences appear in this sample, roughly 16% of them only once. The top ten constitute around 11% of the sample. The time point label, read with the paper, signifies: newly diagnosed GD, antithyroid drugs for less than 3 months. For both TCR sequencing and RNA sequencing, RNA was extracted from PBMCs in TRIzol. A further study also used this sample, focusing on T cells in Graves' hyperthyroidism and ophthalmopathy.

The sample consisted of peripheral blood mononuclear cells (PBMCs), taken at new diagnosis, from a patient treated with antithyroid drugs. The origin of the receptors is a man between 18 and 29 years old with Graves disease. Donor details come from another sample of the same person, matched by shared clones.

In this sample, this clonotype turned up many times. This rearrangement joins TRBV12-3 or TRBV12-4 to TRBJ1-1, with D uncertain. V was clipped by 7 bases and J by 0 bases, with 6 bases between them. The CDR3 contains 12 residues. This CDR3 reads CASNGVNTEAFF. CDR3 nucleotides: TGTGCCAGCAACGGGGTGAACACTGAAGCTTTCTTT.

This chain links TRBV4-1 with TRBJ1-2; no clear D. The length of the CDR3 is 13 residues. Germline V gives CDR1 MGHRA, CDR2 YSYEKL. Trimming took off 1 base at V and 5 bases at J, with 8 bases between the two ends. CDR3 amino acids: CASSQGTAYGYTF. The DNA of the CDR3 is TGCGCCAGCAGCCAAGGCACGGCTTATGGCTACACCTTC.

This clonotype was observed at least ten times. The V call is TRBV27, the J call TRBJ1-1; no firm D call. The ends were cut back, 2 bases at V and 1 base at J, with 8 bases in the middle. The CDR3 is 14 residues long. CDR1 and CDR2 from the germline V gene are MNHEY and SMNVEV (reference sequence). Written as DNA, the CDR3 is TGTGCCAGCAGTTTAACCGGAACGAACACTGAAGCTTTCTTT. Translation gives CASSLTGTNTEAFF.

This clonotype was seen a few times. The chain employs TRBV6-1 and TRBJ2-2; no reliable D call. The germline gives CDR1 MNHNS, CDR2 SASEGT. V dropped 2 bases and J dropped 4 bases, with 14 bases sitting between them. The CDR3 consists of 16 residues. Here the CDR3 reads CASSERVSWGTGELFF. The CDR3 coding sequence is TGTGCCAGCAGTGAACGAGTTAGCTGGGGCACCGGGGAGCTGTTTTTT.

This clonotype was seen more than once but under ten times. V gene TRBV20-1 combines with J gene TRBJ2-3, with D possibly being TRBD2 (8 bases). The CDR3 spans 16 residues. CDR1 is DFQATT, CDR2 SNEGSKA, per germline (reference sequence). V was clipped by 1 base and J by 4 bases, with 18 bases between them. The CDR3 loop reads CSARVPGLGGPDTQYF. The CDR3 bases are TGCAGTGCTAGAGTACCGGGACTAGGGGGCCCAGATACGCAGTATTTT.

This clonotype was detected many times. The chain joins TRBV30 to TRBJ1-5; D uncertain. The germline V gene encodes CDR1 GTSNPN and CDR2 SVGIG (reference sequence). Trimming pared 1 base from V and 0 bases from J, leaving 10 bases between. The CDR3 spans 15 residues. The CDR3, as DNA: TGTGCCTGGAGTGGTACCACGGTTAGCAATCAGCCCCAGCATTTT. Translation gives CAWSGTTVSNQPQHF.

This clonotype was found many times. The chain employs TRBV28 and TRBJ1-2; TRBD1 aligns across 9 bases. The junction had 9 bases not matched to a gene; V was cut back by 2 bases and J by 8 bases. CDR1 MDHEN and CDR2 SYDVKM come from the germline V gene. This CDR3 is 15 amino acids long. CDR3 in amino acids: CASSLVGGQGFGYTF. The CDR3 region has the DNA TGTGCCAGCAGTTTAGTTGGGGGACAGGGCTTCGGCTACACCTTC.

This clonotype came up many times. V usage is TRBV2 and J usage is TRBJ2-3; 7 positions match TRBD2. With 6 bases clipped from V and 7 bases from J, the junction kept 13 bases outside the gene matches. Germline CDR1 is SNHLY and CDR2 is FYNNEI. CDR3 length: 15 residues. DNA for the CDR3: TGTGCCAGCAGGGACCATGATGGGGGAGGGAATACGCAGTATTTT. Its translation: CASRDHDGGGNTQYF.

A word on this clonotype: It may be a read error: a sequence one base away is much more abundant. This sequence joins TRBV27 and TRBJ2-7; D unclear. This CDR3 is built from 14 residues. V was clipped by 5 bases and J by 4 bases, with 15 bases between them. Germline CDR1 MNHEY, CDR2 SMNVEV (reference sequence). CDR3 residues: CASSRAGLWYEQYF. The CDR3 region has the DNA TGTGCCAGCAGTCGGGCAGGCCTTTGGTACGAGCAGTACTTC.

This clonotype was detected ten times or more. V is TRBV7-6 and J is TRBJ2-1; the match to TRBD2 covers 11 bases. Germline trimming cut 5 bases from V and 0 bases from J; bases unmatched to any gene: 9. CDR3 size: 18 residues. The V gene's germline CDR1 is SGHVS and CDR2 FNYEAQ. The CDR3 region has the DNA TGTGCCAGCAGCCTCAGGACTAGCGGGCCGAGCTCCTACAATGAGCAGTTCTTC. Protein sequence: CASSLRTSGPSSYNEQFF.

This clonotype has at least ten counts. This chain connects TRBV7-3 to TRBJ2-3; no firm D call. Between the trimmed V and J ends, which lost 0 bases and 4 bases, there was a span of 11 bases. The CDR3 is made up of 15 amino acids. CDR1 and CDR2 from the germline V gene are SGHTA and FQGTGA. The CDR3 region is CASSLTSRAPDTQYF. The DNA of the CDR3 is TGTGCCAGCAGCTTAACCTCCCGGGCCCCAGATACGCAGTATTTT.

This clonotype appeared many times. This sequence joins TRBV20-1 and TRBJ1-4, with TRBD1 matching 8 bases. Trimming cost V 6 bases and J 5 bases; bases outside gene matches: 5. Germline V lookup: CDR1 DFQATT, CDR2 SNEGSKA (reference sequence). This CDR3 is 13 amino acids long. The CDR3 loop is CSAWTGWNEKLFF. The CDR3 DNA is TGCAGTGCATGGACAGGGTGGAATGAAAAACTGTTTTTT.

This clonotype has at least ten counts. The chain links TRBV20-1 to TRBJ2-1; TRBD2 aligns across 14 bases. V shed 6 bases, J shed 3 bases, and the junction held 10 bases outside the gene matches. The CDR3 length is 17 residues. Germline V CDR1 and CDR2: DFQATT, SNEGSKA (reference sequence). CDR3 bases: TGCAGTGCCGTCCCGGGACTAGCGGGAGAATTCTACAATGAGCAGTTCTTC. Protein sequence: CSAVPGLAGEFYNEQFF.

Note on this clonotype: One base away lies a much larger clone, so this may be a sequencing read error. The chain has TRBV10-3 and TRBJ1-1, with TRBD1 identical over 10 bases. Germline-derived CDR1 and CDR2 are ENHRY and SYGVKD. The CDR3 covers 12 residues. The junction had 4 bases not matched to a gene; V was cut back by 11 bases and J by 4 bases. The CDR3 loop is CAAGTGATEAFF. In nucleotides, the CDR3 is TGTGCCGCCGGGACAGGGGCCACTGAAGCTTTCTTT.

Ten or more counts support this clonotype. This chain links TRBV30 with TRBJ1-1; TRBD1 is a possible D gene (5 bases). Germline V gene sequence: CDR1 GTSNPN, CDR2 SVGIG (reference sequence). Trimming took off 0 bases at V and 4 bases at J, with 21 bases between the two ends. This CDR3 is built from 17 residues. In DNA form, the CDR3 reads TGTGCCTGGAGTGTAACAGGTCTTACCCGACCGAGCACTGAAGCTTTCTTT. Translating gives CAWSVTGLTRPSTEAFF. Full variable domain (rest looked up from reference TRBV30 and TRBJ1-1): SQTIHQWPATLVQPVGSPLSLECTVEGTSNPNLYWYRQAAGRGLQLLFYSVGIGQISSEVPQNLSASRPQDRQFILSSKKLLLSDSGFYLCAWSVTGLTRPSTEAFFGQGTRLTVV.

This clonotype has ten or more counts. CDR3 nucleotides: TGTGCCAGCAGTCCCGTCTCTCGGTGGGAGACCCAGTACTTC. Translated: CASSPVSRWETQYF. The rearrangement joins TRBV27 to TRBJ2-5; D not resolved. Trimming took 5 bases from V and 5 from J, leaving 15 bases between them. The CDR3 has 14 amino acids. The germline V gene has CDR1 MNHEY and CDR2 SMNVEV (reference sequence).

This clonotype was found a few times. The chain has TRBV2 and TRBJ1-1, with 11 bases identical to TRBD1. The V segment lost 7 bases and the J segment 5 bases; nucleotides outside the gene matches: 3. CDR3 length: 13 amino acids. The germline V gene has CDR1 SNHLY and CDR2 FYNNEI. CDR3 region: CASTGTGGTEAFF. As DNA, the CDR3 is TGTGCCAGCACTGGGACAGGGGGAACTGAAGCTTTCTTT.

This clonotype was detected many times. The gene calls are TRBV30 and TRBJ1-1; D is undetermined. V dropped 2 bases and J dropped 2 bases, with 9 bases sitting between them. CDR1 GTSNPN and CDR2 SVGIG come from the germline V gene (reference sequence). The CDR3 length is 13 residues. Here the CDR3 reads CAWSTDANTEAFF. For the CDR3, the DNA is TGTGCCTGGAGTACGGATGCAAACACTGAAGCTTTCTTT.

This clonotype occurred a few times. In DNA form, the CDR3 reads TGTGCCAGTAGTCGGGTAGGACAGGCGGTCTCTGGAAACACCATATATTTT. It translates to CASSRVGQAVSGNTIYF. This chain uses TRBV19 with TRBJ1-3; 7 nucleotides match TRBD1. Germline-derived CDR1 and CDR2 are LNHDA and SQIVND (reference sequence). After removal of 5 bases from V and 0 bases from J, the junction contained 10 bases not matched to a gene. The CDR3 totals 17 residues.

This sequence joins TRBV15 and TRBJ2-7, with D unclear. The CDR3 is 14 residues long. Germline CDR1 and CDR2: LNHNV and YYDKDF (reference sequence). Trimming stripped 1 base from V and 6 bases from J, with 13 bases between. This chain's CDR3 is CATSRGGRTCEQYF. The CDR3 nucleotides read TGTGCCACCAGCAGAGGTGGCCGGACCTGCGAGCAGTACTTC.

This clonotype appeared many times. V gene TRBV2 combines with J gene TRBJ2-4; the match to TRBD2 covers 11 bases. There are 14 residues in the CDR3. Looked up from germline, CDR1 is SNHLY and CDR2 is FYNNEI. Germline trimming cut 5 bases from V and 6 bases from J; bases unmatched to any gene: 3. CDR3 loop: CASSITSGRNIQYF. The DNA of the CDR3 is TGTGCCAGCAGTATTACTAGCGGGAGAAACATTCAGTACTTC.

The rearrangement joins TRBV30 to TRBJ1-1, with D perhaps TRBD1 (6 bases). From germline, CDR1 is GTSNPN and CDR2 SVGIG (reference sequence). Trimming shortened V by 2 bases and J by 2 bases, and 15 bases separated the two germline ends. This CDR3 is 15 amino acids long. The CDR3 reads CAWSSGGRDNTEAFF. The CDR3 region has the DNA TGTGCCTGGAGTTCTGGGGGCAGGGATAACACTGAAGCTTTCTTT.

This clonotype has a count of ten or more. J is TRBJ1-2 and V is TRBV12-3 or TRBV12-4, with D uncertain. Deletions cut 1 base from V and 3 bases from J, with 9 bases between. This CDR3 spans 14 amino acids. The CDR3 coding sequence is TGTGCCAGCAGTTTAGACAGCTTTTACTATGGCTACACCTTC. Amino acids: CASSLDSFYYGYTF.

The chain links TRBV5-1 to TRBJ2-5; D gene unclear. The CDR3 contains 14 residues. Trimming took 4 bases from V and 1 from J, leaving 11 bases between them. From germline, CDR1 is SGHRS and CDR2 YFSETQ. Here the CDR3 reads CASSLGAVQETQYF. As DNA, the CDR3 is TGCGCCAGCAGCCTGGGCGCAGTCCAAGAGACCCAGTACTTC.

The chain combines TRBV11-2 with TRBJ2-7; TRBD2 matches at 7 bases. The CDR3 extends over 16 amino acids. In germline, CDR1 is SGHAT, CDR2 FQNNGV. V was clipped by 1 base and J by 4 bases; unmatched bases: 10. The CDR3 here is CASSLGGAGAGYEQYF. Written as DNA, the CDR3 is TGTGCCAGCAGCTTAGGTGGGGCGGGAGCTGGTTACGAGCAGTACTTC.

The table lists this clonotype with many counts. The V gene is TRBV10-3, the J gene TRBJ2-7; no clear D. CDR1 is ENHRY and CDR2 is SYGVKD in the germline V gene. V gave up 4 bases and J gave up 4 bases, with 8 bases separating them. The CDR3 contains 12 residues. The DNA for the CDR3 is TGTGCCATCAGTGGAAACACATACGAGCAGTACTTC. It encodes CAISGNTYEQYF.

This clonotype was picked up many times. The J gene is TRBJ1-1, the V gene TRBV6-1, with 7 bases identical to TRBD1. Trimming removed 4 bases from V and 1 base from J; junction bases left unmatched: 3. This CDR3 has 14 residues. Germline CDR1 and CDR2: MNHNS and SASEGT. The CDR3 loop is CASSVPGGNTEAFF. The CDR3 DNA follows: TGTGCCAGCAGTGTGCCAGGGGGGAACACTGAAGCTTTCTTT.

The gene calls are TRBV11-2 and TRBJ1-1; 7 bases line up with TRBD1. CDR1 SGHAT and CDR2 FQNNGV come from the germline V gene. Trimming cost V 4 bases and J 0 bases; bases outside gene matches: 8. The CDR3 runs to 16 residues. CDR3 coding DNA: TGTGCCAGCAGCTCTGGAACAGGGGCCCTGAACACTGAAGCTTTCTTT. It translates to CASSSGTGALNTEAFF.

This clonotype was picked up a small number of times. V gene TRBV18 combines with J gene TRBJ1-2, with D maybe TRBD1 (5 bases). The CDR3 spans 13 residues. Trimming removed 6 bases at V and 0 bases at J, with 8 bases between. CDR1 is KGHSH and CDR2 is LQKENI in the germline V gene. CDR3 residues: CASSGDANYGYTF. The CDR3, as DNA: TGTGCCAGCTCGGGGGACGCTAACTATGGCTACACCTTC.

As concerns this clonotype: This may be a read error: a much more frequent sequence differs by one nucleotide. The CDR3 here is CASSHGQVSYEQYF. CDR3 in DNA: TGTGCCAGCAGCCATGGACAGGTCTCCTACGAGCAGTACTTC. This rearrangement joins TRBV6-1 to TRBJ2-7; 7 nucleotides align to TRBD1. The CDR3 is 14 amino acids. After removal of 6 bases from V and 0 bases from J, the junction contained 5 bases not matched to a gene. Germline V gene lookup returns CDR1 MNHNS and CDR2 SASEGT.

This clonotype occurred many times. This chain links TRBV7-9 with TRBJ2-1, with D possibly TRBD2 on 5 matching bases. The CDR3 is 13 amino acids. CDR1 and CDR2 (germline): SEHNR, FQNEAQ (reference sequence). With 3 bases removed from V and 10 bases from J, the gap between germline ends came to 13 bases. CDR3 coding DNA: TGTGCCAGCAGCTTTACGGAGGCTTGGGAGCAGTTCTTC. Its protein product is CASSFTEAWEQFF.

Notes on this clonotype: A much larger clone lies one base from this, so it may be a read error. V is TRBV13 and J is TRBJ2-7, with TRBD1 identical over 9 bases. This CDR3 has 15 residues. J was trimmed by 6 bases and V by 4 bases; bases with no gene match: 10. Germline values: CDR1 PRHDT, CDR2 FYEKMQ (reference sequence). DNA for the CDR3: TGTGCCAGCAGCTCGCAACCGGGACAGGGATCCGAGCAGTACTTC. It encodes CASSSQPGQGSEQYF.